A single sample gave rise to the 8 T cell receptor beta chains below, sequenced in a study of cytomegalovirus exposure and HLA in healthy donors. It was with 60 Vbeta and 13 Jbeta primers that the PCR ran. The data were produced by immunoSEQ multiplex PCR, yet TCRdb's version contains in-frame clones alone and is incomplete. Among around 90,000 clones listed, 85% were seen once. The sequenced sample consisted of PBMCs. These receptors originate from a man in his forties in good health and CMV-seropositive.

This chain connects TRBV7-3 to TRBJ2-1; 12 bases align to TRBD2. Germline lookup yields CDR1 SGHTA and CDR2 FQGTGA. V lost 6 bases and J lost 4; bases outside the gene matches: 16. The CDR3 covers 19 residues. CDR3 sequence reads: CASRDEKGLAGGQYNEQFF. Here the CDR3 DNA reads TGTGCCAGCAGGGACGAAAAGGGGCTAGCGGGAGGGCAATACAATGAGCAGTTCTTC.

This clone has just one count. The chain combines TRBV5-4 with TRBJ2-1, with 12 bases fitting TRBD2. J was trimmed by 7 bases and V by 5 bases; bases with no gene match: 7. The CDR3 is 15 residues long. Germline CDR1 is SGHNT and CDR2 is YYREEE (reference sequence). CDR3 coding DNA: TGTGCCAGCAGTTCTCCTAGCGGGGGGGCGAATGAGCAGTTCTTC. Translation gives CASSSPSGGANEQFF.

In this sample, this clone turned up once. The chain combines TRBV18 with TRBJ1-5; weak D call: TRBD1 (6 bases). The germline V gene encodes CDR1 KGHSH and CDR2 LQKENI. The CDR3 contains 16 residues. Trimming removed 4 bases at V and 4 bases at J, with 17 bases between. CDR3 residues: CASSQDTGKGNQPQHF. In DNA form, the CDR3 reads TGTGCCAGCTCACAGGACACAGGGAAGGGAAATCAGCCCCAGCATTTT.

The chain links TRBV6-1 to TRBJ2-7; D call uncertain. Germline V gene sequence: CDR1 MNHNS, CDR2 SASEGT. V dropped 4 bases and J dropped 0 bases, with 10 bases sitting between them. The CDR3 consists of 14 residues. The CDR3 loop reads CASSGQASSYEQYF. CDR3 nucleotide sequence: TGTGCCAGCAGTGGGCAGGCCAGCTCCTACGAGCAGTACTTC.

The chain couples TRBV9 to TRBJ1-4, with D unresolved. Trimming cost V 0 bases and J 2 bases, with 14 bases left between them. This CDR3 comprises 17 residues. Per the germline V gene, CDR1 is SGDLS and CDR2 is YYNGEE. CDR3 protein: CASSVGEEKRTNEKLFF. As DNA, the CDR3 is TGTGCCAGCAGCGTAGGGGAGGAAAAGCGCACTAATGAAAAACTGTTTTTT. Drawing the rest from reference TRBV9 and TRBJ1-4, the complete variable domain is DSGVTQTPKHLITATGQRVTLRCSPRSGDLSVYWYQQSLDQGLQFLIQYYNGEERAKGNILERFSAQQFPDLHSELNLSSLELGDSALYFCASSVGEEKRTNEKLFFGSGTQLSVL.

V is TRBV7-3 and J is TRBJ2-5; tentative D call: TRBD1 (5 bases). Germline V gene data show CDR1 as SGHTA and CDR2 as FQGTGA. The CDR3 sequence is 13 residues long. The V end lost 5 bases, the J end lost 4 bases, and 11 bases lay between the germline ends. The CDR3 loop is CASSTQGGETQYF. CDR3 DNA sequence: TGTGCCAGCAGCACGCAGGGTGGAGAGACCCAGTACTTC.

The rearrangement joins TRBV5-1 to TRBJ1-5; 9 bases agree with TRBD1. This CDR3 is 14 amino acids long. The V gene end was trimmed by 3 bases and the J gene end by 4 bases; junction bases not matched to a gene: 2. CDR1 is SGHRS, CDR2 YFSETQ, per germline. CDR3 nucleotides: TGCGCCAGCAGCTGGGACAGGGAAAATCAGCCCCAGCATTTT. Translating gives CASSWDRENQPQHF.

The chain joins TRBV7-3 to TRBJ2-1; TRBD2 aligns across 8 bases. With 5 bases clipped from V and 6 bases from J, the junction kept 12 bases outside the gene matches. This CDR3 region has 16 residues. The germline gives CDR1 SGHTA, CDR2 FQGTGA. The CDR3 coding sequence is TGTGCCAGCAGCCCGTCAGCGGGAGTTCAGTCCAATGAGCAGTTCTTC. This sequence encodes CASSPSAGVQSNEQFF.